The following is a T cell receptor (beta chain) sequence with its context. Antigen specificity is unknown. The data stem from a study of T cell responses to AZD1222 COVID-19 vaccine. Points from the study as a whole: Within unmutated variant regions lay the reported targets of nearly half of spike-specific TCRs. Distributed over spike, vaccine-associated CD4 TCRs predominated at 160-218 and 743-854. Increases in Spike-specific TCR breadth and depth were seen after two AZD1222 doses.

J was trimmed by 3 bases and V by 4 bases; bases with no gene match: 3. Germline V CDR1 and CDR2: MNHEY, SVGAGI. CDR3 size: 14 residues. Here immunoSEQ multiplex PCR was the method, and the copy in TCRdb shows in-frame clones only, minus some. The data contain about 120,000 clones, more than 75% of them singletons. This specimen consisted of peripheral blood, obtained on day 0 of AZD1222 vaccination. The source is an adult in good health. This rearrangement joins TRBV6-5 to TRBJ1-2, with 9 bases that match TRBD1. The CDR3 sequence: CASSFRDRDYGYTF. CDR3 sequence (DNA): TGTGCCAGCAGTTTCCGGGACAGGGACTATGGCTACACCTTC.